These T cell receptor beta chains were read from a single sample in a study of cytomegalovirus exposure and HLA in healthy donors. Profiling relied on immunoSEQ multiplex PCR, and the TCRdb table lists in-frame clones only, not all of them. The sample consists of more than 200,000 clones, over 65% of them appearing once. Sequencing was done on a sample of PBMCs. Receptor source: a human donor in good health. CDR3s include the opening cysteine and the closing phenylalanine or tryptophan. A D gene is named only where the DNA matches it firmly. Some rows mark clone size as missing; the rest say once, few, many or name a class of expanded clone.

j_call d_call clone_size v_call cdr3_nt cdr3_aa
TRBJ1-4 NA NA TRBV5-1 TGCGCCAGCAGCTTGGCCTCGGGGGGCGATGAAAAACTGTTTTTT CASSLASGGDEKLFF
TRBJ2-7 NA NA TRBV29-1 TGCAGCGTTGCTGCGCGTAGCTCCTACGAGCAGTATTTC CSVAARSSYEQYF
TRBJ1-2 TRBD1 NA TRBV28 TGTGCCAGCACCCCGGCGGACCTGGGACAGGGCCTTAACTATGGCTACACCTTC CASTPADLGQGLNYGYTF
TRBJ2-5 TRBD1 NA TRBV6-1 TGTGCCAGCCTTCGGCAGGGGGCCGGAGAGACCCAGTACTTC CASLRQGAGETQYF
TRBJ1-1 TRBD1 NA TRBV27 TGTGCCAGCAGTTTCAGGTACCCGGACAGGGCCGGGGCACTGAACACTGAAGCTTTCTTT CASSFRYPDRAGALNTEAFF
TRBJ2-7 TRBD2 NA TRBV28 TGTGCCAGCAGTTCCCGGACTAGCGGGAGCTACGAGCAGTACTTC CASSSRTSGSYEQYF
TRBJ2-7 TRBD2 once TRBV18 TGTGCCAGCTCACCACCGTCGGCTAGCGGGAGGGCCAACGAGCAGTACTTC CASSPPSASGRANEQYF
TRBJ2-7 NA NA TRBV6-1 TGTGCCAGCAGTGAAGCAAGGGGAGGGGGTGAGCAGTACTTC CASSEARGGGEQYF
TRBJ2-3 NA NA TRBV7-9 TGTGCCAGCAGCCAAGCACCTAACAGGGGCACAGATACGCAGTATTTT CASSQAPNRGTDTQYF
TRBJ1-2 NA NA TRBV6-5 TGTGCCAGCAGAAACAGCGGGTCCGGGGTCGATGGCTACACCTTC CASRNSGSGVDGYTF
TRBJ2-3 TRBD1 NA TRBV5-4 TGTGCCAGCAGCTTGGACCCGGGACAGGGGGCGAAAGGAGGCCCAGATACGCAGTATTTT CASSLDPGQGAKGGPDTQYF
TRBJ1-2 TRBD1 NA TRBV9 TGTGCCAGCAGCTTTCTGACAGGGAGTTATGGCTACACCTTC CASSFLTGSYGYTF
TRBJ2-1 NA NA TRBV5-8 TGTGCCAGCAGCTTGACAGGGAGTTCCTACAATGAGCAGTTCTTC CASSLTGSSYNEQFF
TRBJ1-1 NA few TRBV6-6 TGTGCCAGCAGTTACGGGGGGGAAGCTTTCTTT CASSYGGEAFF
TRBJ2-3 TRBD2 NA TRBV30 TGTGCCTGGAGTAAAAGCGGGAGGGCCACAGATACGCAGTATTTT CAWSKSGRATDTQYF
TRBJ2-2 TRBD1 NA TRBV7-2 TGTGCCAGCAGCCCCCGGGACAGGGGGCCAACGAACACCGGGGAGCTGTTTTTT CASSPRDRGPTNTGELFF
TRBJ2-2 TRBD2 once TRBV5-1 TGCGCCAGCAGCTTGTCCGCTAGCGGGAAGAGCGGGGAGCTGTTTTTT CASSLSASGKSGELFF
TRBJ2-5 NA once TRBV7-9 TGTGCCAGCAGCTCCCGGGGGATCATAGAGACCCAGTACTTC CASSSRGIIETQYF
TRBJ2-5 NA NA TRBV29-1 TGCAGCGTATCACAGGGTCAAGAGACCCAGTACTTC CSVSQGQETQYF
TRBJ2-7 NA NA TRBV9 TGTGCCAGCAGCGAGACTGGGACGGGGGTCTACGAGCAGTACTTC CASSETGTGVYEQYF
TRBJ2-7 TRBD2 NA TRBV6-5 TGTGCCAGCAGTTTCTCACTAGCGGGAGGGCCTTACGAGCAGTACTTC CASSFSLAGGPYEQYF
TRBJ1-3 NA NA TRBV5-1 TGCGCCAGCGCGGGGTCGGGGTCCGGAAACACCATATATTTT CASAGSGSGNTIYF
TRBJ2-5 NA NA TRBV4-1 TGCGCCAGCAGTTGGGACATCCAAGAGACCCAGTACTTC CASSWDIQETQYF
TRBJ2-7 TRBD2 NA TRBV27 TGTGCCAGCAGCATAGCGGGCACAACAGTCAGCGAGCAGTACTTC CASSIAGTTVSEQYF
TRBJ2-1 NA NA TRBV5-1 TGCGCCAGCACCCTATCCCAGGGCGTCAACTCCTACAATGAGCAGTTCTTC CASTLSQGVNSYNEQFF
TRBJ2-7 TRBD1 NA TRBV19 TGTGCCAGTAGTTGGGGACAGGCCTACGAGCAGTACTTC CASSWGQAYEQYF
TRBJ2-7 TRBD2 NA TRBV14 TGTGCCAGCAGCCCGGGACTAGCGGGAGTCTCCCCCTACGAGCAGTACTTC CASSPGLAGVSPYEQYF
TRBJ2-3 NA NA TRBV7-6 TGTGCCAGCAGCCCGAGCCCTAGCAGGACTAGCACAGATACGCAGTATTTT CASSPSPSRTSTDTQYF
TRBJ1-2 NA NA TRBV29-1 TGCAGCGTTGAAATTACAGGGCCTAACTATGGCTACACCTTC CSVEITGPNYGYTF